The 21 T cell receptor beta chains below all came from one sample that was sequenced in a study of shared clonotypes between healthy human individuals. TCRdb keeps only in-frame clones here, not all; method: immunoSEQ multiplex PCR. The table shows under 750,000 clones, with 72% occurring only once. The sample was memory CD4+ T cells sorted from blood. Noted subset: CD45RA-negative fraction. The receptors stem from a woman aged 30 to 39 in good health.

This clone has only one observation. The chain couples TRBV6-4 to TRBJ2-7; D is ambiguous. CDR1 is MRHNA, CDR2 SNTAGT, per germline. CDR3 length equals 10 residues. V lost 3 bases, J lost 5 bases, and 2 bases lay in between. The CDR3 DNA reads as TGTGCCAGCAGTGATAACGAGCAGTACTTC. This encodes CASSDNEQYF.

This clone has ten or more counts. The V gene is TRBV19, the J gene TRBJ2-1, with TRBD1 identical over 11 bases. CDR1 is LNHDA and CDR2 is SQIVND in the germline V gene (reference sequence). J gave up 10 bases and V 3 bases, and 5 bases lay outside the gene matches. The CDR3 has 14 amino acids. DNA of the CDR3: TGTGCCAGTAGTATGGGACAGGGGGAAGGGGAGCAGTTCTTC. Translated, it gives CASSMGQGEGEQFF.

The chain's CDR3 is CASKGGNSYNEQFF. In DNA form, the CDR3 reads TGTGCCAGCAAGGGTGGGAACTCCTACAATGAGCAGTTCTTC. The J gene is TRBJ2-1, the V gene TRBV6-5; D is unclear. CDR1 is MNHEY, CDR2 SVGAGI, per germline. This CDR3 has 14 residues. Trimming took 7 bases from V and 0 from J, leaving 10 bases between them.

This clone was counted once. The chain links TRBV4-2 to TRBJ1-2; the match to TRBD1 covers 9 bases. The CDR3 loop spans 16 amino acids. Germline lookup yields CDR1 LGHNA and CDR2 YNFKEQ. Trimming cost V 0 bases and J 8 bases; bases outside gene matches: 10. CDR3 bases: TGTGCCAGCAGCCAAGATCTTAACAGGGGGCATTACGGCTACACCTTC. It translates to CASSQDLNRGHYGYTF.

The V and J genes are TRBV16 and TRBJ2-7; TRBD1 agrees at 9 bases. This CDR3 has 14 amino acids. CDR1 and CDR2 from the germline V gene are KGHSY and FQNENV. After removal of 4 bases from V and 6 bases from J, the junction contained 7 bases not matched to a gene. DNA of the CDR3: TGTGCCAGCAGCCTCCGGGACAGGGAAAGCGAGCAGTACTTC. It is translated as CASSLRDRESEQYF.

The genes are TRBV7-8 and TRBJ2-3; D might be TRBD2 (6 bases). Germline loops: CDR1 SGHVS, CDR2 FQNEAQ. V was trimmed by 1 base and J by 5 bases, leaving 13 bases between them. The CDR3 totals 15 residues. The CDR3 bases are TGTGCCAGCAGCTTAGGGGGGGTACTGCGAGATACGCAGTATTTT. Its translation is CASSLGGVLRDTQYF. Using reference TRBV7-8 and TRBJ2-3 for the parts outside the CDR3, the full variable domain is GAGVSQSPRYKVAKRGQDVALRCDPISGHVSLFWYQQALGQGPEFLTYFQNEAQLDKSGLPSDRFFAERPEGSVSTLKIQRTQQEDSAVYLCASSLGGVLRDTQYFGPGTRLTVL.

CDR3 in DNA: TGTGCCAGCAGTGTAAGGACAGGGGTCTCCTACGAGCAGTACTTC. This encodes CASSVRTGVSYEQYF. The chain combines TRBV6-1 with TRBJ2-7; TRBD1 aligns across 9 bases. The CDR3 has 15 residues. Trimming removed 4 bases from V and 0 bases from J; junction bases left unmatched: 4. Germline CDR1 is MNHNS and CDR2 is SASEGT.

CDR3 in DNA: TGTGCCAGCTTGTACGGGGCCATGAACACTGAAGCTTTCTTT. Its translation: CASLYGAMNTEAFF. The V call is TRBV21-1, the J call TRBJ1-1. TRBV21-1 is given as a pseudogene. This CDR3 has 14 residues.

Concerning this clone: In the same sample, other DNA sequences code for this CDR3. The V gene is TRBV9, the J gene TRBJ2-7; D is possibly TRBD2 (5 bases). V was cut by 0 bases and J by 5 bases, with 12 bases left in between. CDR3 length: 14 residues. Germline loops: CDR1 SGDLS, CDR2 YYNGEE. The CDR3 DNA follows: TGTGCCAGCAGCGTAGGTGGAGGCAGCGACGAGCAGTACTTC. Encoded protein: CASSVGGGSDEQYF.

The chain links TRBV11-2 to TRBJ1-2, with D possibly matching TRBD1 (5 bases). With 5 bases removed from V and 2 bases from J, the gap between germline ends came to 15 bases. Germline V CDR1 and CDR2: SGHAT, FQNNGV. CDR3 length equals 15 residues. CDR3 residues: CASSGYQGENYGYTF. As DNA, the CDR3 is TGTGCCAGCAGCGGCTACCAGGGTGAAAACTATGGCTACACCTTC.

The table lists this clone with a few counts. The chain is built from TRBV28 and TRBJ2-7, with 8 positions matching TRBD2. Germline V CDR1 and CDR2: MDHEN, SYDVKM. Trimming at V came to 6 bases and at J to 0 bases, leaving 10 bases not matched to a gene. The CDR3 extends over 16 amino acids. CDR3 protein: CASSPPGGVISYEQYF. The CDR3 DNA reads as TGTGCCAGCAGCCCGCCGGGGGGGGTAATCTCCTACGAGCAGTACTTC. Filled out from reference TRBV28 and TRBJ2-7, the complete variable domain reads DVKVTQSSRYLVKRTGEKVFLECVQDMDHENMFWYRQDPGLGLRLIYFSYDVKMKEKGDIPEGYSVSREKKERFSLILESASTNQTSMYLCASSPPGGVISYEQYFGPGTRLTVT.

Here the CDR3 DNA reads TGCGCCAGCAGCCCACAGGGGGGTCTTCACGAGCAGTACTTC. It is translated as CASSPQGGLHEQYF. The V call is TRBV5-1, the J call TRBJ2-7, with 8 nucleotides matching TRBD1. J lost 5 bases, V lost 4 bases, and 8 bases had no gene match. Germline CDR1 SGHRS, CDR2 YFSETQ. The CDR3 runs to 14 residues.

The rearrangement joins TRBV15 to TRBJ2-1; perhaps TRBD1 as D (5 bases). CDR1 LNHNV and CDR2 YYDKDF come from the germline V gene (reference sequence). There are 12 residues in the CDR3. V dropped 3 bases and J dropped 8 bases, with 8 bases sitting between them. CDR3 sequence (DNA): TGTGCCACCAGCAGGCAGGGTTATGAGCAGTTCTTC. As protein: CATSRQGYEQFF.

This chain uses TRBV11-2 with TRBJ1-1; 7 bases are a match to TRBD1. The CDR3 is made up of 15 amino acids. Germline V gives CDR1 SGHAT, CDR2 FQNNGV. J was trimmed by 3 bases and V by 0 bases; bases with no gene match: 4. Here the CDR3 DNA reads TGTGCCAGCAGCTTAGAGGGCAGGGGGGACACTGAAGCTTTCTTT. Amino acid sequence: CASSLEGRGDTEAFF.

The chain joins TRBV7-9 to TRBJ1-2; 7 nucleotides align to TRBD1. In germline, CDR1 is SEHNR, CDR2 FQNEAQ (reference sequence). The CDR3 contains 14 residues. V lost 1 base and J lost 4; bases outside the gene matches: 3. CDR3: CASSLGQGLYGYTF. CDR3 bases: TGTGCCAGCAGCTTAGGACAGGGCCTCTATGGCTACACCTTC. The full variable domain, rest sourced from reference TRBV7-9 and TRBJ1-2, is DTGVSQNPRHKITKRGQNVTFRCDPISEHNRLYWYRQTLGQGPEFLTYFQNEAQLEKSRLLSDRFSAERPKGSFSTLEIQRTEQGDSAMYLCASSLGQGLYGYTFGSGTRLTVV.

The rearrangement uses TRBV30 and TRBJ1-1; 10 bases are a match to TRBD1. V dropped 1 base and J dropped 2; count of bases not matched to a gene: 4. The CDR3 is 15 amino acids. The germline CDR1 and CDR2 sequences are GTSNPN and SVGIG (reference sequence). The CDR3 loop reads CAWSEGTGVNTEAFF. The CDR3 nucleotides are TGTGCCTGGAGTGAGGGGACAGGGGTAAACACTGAAGCTTTCTTT.

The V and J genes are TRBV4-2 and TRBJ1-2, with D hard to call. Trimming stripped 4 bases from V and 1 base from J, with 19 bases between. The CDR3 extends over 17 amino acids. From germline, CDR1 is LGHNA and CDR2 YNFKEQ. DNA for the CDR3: TGTGCCAGCAGCCCTTCTCGGGGTGAGGGATATAACTATGGCTACACCTTC. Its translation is CASSPSRGEGYNYGYTF.

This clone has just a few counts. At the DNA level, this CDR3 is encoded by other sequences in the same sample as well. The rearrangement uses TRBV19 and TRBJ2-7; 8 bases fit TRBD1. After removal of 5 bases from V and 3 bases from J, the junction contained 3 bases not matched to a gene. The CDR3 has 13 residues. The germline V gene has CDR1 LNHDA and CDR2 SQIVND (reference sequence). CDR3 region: CASSGQGVYEQYF. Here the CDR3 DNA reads TGTGCCAGTAGTGGACAGGGAGTCTACGAGCAGTACTTC.

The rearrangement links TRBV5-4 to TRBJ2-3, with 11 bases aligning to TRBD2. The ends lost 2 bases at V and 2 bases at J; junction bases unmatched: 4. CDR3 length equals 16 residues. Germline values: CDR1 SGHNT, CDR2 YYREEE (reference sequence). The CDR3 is CASSLGTSGLTDTQYF. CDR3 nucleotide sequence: TGTGCCAGCAGCTTAGGGACTAGCGGCCTCACAGATACGCAGTATTTT.

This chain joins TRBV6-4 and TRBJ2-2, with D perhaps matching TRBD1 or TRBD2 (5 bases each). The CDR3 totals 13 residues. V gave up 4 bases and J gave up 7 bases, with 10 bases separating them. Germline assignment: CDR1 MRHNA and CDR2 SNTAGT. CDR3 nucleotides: TGTGCCAGCAGTGGGGACGATAGCGGGGAGCTGTTTTTT. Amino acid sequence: CASSGDDSGELFF.

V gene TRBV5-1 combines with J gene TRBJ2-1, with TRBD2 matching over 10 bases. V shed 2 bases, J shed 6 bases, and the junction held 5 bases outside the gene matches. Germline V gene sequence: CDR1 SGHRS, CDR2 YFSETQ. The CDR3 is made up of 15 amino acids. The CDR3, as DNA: TGCGCCAGCAGCTTCGGAGCGGGAGGGGGCAATGAGCAGTTCTTC. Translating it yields CASSFGAGGGNEQFF. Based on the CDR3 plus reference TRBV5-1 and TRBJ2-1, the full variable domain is KAGVTQTPRYLIKTRGQQVTLSCSPISGHRSVSWYQQTPGQGLQFLFEYFSETQRNKGNFPGRFSGRQFSNSRSEMNVSTLELGDSALYLCASSFGAGGGNEQFFGPGTRLTVL.